A single T cell receptor beta chain is shown here with its context. Its cognate antigen is unknown. This sample was included in a study of T-cell memory formation after mild COVID-19. Across the study: TCR clusters were mostly donor specific.

V lost 2 bases, J lost 1 base, and 10 bases lay in between. The CDR3 has 15 residues. In TCRdb, the 5' RACE reads were re-called with MiXCR into one record per CDR3 protein. The sample comprises 350,000 to 450,000 distinct CDR3 sequences, roughly 26% of which are singletons, and 8.8% rests with the top ten. Study-level findings and limits: Pre-infection memory harbored some responding clones, suggesting cross-reactive memory joined. The main location of contracting CD4+ clones was CM and EM, and that of contracting CD8+ clones was EMRA.

The sequenced material came from PBMCs or a T cell subset sorted from them (not recorded which). The chain has TRBV12-3 or TRBV12-4 and TRBJ2-3; unclear D gene. The TCR was taken from an adult woman who had mild COVID-19 (a few samples of this study predate the infection). Cell type and time point are not known. CDR3 protein: CASSLLGWGTDTQYF. The DNA for the CDR3 is TGTGCCAGCAGTTTATTGGGTTGGGGCACAGATACGCAGTATTTT.